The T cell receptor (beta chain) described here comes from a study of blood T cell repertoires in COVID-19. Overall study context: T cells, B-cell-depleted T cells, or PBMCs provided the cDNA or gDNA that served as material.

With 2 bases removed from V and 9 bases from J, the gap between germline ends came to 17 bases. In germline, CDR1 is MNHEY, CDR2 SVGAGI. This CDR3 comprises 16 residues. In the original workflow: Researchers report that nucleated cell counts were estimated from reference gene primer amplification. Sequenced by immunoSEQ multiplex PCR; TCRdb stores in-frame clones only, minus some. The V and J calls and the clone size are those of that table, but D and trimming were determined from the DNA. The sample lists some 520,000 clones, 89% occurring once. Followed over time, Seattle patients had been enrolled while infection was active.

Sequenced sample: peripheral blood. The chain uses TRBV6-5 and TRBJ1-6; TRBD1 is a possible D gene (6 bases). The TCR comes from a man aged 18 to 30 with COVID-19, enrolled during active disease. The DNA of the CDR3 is TGTGCCAGCAGTTACGGCTCCAGGGGCAGGAGTTCACCCCTCCACTTT. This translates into CASSYGSRGRSSPLHF.